This T cell receptor beta chain is from a study of T cell repertoires in cytomegalovirus infection. The CDR3 sequence is 15 residues long. From germline, CDR1 is MNHEY and CDR2 SVGEGT. J lost 6 bases, V lost 2 bases, and 7 bases had no gene match. This clonotype was picked up a small number of times. As yet, its antigen is unknown. TCRdb reprocessed the reads with MiXCR, giving one entry per CDR3 protein. The sample carries 110,000 or so distinct CDR3 sequences, 30% recorded once. The V and J genes are TRBV6-2 or TRBV6-3 and TRBJ1-5; 7 nucleotides line up with TRBD1. The receptor was isolated from a human donor in good health (CMV status not recorded). Some clones in this sample may be carry-over from other donors' samples. Sequences were derived from CD8+ T cells from cultured PBMCs, sampled from culture after CMV antigen stimulation. CDR3 sequence: CASSYGDSTLQPQHF. In DNA, the CDR3 is TGTGCCAGCAGTTACGGGGACAGTACCCTTCAGCCCCAGCATTTT.